The 9 T cell receptor beta chains presented below share a single source sample, sequenced in a study of breast tumors, draining lymph nodes, adjacent tissues. TCRdb reprocessed the multiplex PCR reads with MiXCR, giving one entry per CDR3 protein. Of around 290,000 distinct CDR3 sequences in the sample, about 33% were seen once. Breast cancer patients provided tissue from their axillary draining lymph nodes. Sequenced: axillary lymph node tissue. These receptors came from a female donor with breast cancer. Some clones in this sample may be carry-over from other donors' samples.

The chain uses TRBV30 and TRBJ2-2; 7 bases are shared with TRBD1. The V and J ends lost 0 bases and 6 bases, in that order; junction bases with no gene match: 1. The CDR3 has 13 residues. Germline CDR1 and CDR2: GTSNPN and SVGIG (reference sequence). CDR3 sequence (DNA): TGTGCCTGGAGTGTAACAGGGGCCGGGGAGCTGTTTTTT. Encoded protein: CAWSVTGAGELFF.

The CDR3 sequence is CASSESRWGNIQYF. CDR3 in DNA: TGTGCCAGCAGTGAAAGTCGTTGGGGGAACATTCAGTACTTC. The J gene is TRBJ2-4, the V gene TRBV2; D may match TRBD1 or TRBD2 (5 bases each). V lost 2 bases and J lost 7, with 12 bases in between. The germline V gene encodes CDR1 SNHLY and CDR2 FYNNEI. The CDR3 runs 14 residues.

The chain carries TRBV7-8 and TRBJ2-1; D not resolved. Germline assignment: CDR1 SGHVS and CDR2 FQNEAQ. V lost 5 bases and J 0 bases, leaving 20 bases between the germline ends. The CDR3 loop spans 18 amino acids. The CDR3 here is CASSQDFEGPSSYNEQFF. CDR3 DNA sequence: TGTGCCAGCAGCCAAGATTTTGAAGGGCCTAGCTCCTACAATGAGCAGTTCTTC.

The chain couples TRBV6-5 to TRBJ2-2; maybe TRBD2 (6 bases). The germline V and J ends were trimmed by 5 bases and 6 bases, with 10 bases remaining between them. CDR1 is MNHEY, CDR2 SVGAGI, per germline. There are 13 residues in the CDR3. DNA for the CDR3: TGTGCCAGCAGTGGCACTAGCTCCGGGGAGCTGTTTTTT. As protein: CASSGTSSGELFF.

The sample holds many counts of this clonotype. The V call is TRBV5-1, the J call TRBJ2-1, with TRBD2 matching over 9 bases. The V and J ends lost 0 bases and 8 bases, in that order; junction bases with no gene match: 6. The CDR3 is 15 amino acids. Germline CDR1 reads SGHRS; CDR2 reads YFSETQ. The CDR3 DNA reads TGCGCCAGCAGCTTGGCGGCTAGCGGGGTCTATGAGCAGTTCTTC. This codes for CASSLAASGVYEQFF. The variable domain in full, with the rest retrieved from reference TRBV5-1 and TRBJ2-1, is KAGVTQTPRYLIKTRGQQVTLSCSPISGHRSVSWYQQTPGQGLQFLFEYFSETQRNKGNFPGRFSGRQFSNSRSEMNVSTLELGDSALYLCASSLAASGVYEQFFGPGTRLTVL.

Many counts were recorded for this clonotype. The rearrangement joins TRBV7-2 to TRBJ2-6, with 11 bases fitting TRBD2. With 6 bases clipped from V and 3 bases from J, the junction kept 7 bases outside the gene matches. This CDR3 is built from 17 residues. Germline V lookup: CDR1 SGHTA, CDR2 FQGNSA. The CDR3 reads CASRFSGRGYGANVLTF. CDR3 sequence (DNA): TGTGCCAGCAGATTTAGCGGGAGGGGTTATGGGGCCAACGTCCTGACTTTC.

This clonotype occurred many times. This chain connects TRBV2 to TRBJ2-7; TRBD1 matches 10 bases. The CDR3 has 14 amino acids. V shed 6 bases and J 7 bases; nucleotides not matched to a gene: 9. Germline V gene lookup returns CDR1 SNHLY and CDR2 FYNNEI. The CDR3 sequence is CASSSGTGVGEQYF. CDR3 coding DNA: TGTGCCAGCAGCTCCGGGACAGGGGTCGGAGAGCAGTACTTC.

In the case of this clonotype: A much larger clone differs by one base, so this may be a read error. The chain combines TRBV20-1 with TRBJ2-7; TRBD2 is a possible D gene (6 bases). V dropped 5 bases and J dropped 6 bases, with 20 bases sitting between them. Germline-derived CDR1 and CDR2 are DFQATT and SNEGSKA (reference sequence). The CDR3 runs 14 residues. The CDR3 DNA reads as TGCAGTGCTCGTCCGGGACTCAAACCCTCCGAGCAGTACTTC. Translating gives CSARPGLKPSEQYF.

A word on this clonotype: This may be a read error: a much more frequent sequence differs by one nucleotide. The V call is TRBV30, the J call TRBJ1-2; 7 bases are a match to TRBD1. Unmatched junction bases numbered 8, after V lost 0 bases and J lost 4 bases. The CDR3 covers 15 residues. Germline loops: CDR1 GTSNPN, CDR2 SVGIG (reference sequence). CDR3 DNA: TGTGCCTGGAGTGTACTTGTACGGACAGGCTATGGCTACACCTTC. As protein: CAWSVLVRTGYGYTF.